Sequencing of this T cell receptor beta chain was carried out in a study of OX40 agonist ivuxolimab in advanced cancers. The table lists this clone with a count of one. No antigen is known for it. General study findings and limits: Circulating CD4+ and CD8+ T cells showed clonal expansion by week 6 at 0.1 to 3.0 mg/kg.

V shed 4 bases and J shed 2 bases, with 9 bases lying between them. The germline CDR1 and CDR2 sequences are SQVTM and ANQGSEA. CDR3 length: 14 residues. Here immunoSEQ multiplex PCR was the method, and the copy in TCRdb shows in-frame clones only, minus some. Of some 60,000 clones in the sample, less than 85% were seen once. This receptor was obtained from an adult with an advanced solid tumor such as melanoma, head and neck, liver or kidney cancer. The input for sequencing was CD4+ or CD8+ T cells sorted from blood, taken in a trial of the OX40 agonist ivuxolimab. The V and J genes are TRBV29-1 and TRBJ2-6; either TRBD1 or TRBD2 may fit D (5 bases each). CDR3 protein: CSVGMGPGANVLTF. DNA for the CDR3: TGCAGCGTTGGGATGGGACCTGGGGCCAACGTCCTGACTTTC.